The 17 T cell receptor beta chains listed next were all sequenced from one sample in a study of blood T cell repertoires in COVID-19. Clones were sequenced by immunoSEQ multiplex PCR, and TCRdb holds only the in-frame ones, with some missing. The data contain 200,000 to 250,000 clones, 70% to 90% of them singletons. The specimen was PBMCs or T cells enriched from blood (not recorded which). These receptors came from a young man who had recovered from COVID-19.

This clone occurred once. This chain joins TRBV7-2 and TRBJ2-7; D may be TRBD1 (7 bases). Germline V gene lookup returns CDR1 SGHTA and CDR2 FQGNSA. The CDR3 length is 15 residues. Trimming pared 0 bases from V and 1 base from J, leaving 10 bases between. CDR3: CASSLARGVSYEQYF. CDR3 nucleotides: TGTGCCAGCAGCTTAGCCAGGGGGGTGTCCTACGAGCAGTACTTC.

As DNA, the CDR3 is TGTGCCAGCAGCTTATTTCCAGCGGGAGTGTGGGAGCAGTTCTTC. Protein: CASSLFPAGVWEQFF. The rearrangement uses TRBV11-3 and TRBJ2-1; 8 nucleotides agree with TRBD2. This CDR3 is built from 15 residues. Germline trimming cut 2 bases from V and 10 bases from J; bases unmatched to any gene: 10. Germline V gene lookup returns CDR1 SGHNT and CDR2 YENEEA.

The chain carries TRBV2 and TRBJ1-4; D uncertain. The CDR3 consists of 13 residues. Trimming took off 9 bases at V and 4 bases at J, with 12 bases between the two ends. From germline, CDR1 is SNHLY and CDR2 FYNNEI. The CDR3 spells CASHTDLNEKLFF. In DNA form, the CDR3 reads TGTGCCAGTCACACAGACCTTAATGAAAAACTGTTTTTT.

The chain recombines TRBV6-5 with TRBJ2-3, with D tentatively TRBD2 (6 bases). CDR3 length: 15 amino acids. Trimming pared 6 bases from V and 2 bases from J, leaving 15 bases between. Germline V gene lookup returns CDR1 MNHEY and CDR2 SVGAGI. The CDR3 here is CASSPGSGHTDTQYF. The CDR3 bases are TGTGCCAGCAGCCCCGGTAGCGGACACACAGATACGCAGTATTTT.

The chain recombines TRBV28 with TRBJ1-6; 8 nucleotides align to TRBD1. The CDR3 is 18 residues long. Germline-derived CDR1 and CDR2 are MDHEN and SYDVKM. V shed 6 bases, J shed 0 bases, and the junction held 10 bases outside the gene matches. The CDR3 sequence is CASRSHQGASSYNSPLHF. In DNA, the CDR3 is TGTGCCAGCAGGTCCCACCAGGGGGCGAGCTCCTATAATTCACCCCTCCACTTT. The full variable domain, in which reference TRBV28 and TRBJ1-6 provide the parts outside the CDR3, is DVKVTQSSRYLVKRTGEKVFLECVQDMDHENMFWYRQDPGLGLRLIYFSYDVKMKEKGDIPEGYSVSREKKERFSLILESASTNQTSMYLCASRSHQGASSYNSPLHFGNGTRLTVT.

The chain has TRBV2 and TRBJ2-5, with a possible D match to TRBD1 (6 bases). Trimming removed 7 bases at V and 5 bases at J, with 8 bases between. In germline, CDR1 is SNHLY, CDR2 FYNNEI. The CDR3 consists of 11 residues. The CDR3 bases are TGTGCCAGCATGCAGGGGGAGACCCAGTACTTC. It is translated as CASMQGETQYF.

This clone showed up just once. Here the CDR3 reads CASSLRRFRFSYEQYF. DNA for the CDR3: TGTGCCAGCAGCCTCAGGCGATTTCGGTTCTCCTACGAGCAGTACTTC. The rearrangement uses TRBV3-1 (or the pseudogene TRBV3-2) and TRBJ2-7; D unclear. Germline V gives CDR1 LGHDT, CDR2 YNNKEL (reference sequence). The ends were cut back, 4 bases at V and 0 bases at J, with 16 bases in the middle. The CDR3 is 16 amino acids.

The chain joins TRBV19 to TRBJ2-7; 10 bases match TRBD2. CDR3 size: 14 residues. With 5 bases clipped from V and 5 bases from J, the junction kept 6 bases outside the gene matches. Germline V gives CDR1 LNHDA, CDR2 SQIVND (reference sequence). This CDR3 reads CASSVSGGDHEQYF. The CDR3 DNA sequence: TGTGCCAGTAGTGTAAGCGGGGGGGACCACGAGCAGTACTTC.

The CDR3 sequence is CASSLAGLDRVAKNIQYF. CDR3 sequence (DNA): TGTGCCAGCAGCTTAGCCGGCTTGGACAGGGTAGCCAAAAACATTCAGTACTTC. The chain recombines TRBV11-3 with TRBJ2-4, with 8 bases lining up with TRBD1. Per germline, CDR1 SGHNT and CDR2 YENEEA. The CDR3 is 18 amino acids. The junction had 8 bases not matched to a gene; V was cut back by 1 base and J by 0 bases.

The chain uses TRBV7-8 and TRBJ1-6; tentatively, D is TRBD1 (5 bases). This CDR3 has 15 amino acids. Germline V gene sequence: CDR1 SGHVS, CDR2 FQNEAQ. Trimming stripped 3 bases from V and 5 bases from J, with 11 bases between. CDR3 DNA sequence: TGTGCCAGCAGCTTGGTTGACAGTAATAATTCACCCCTCCACTTT. Translating it yields CASSLVDSNNSPLHF.

V and J are TRBV2 and TRBJ1-2, with TRBD1 matching 9 bases. The germline CDR1 and CDR2 sequences are SNHLY and FYNNEI. J was trimmed by 4 bases and V by 7 bases; bases with no gene match: 7. This CDR3 is 14 amino acids long. Written as DNA, the CDR3 is TGTGCCAGCAAGACGACAGGGGGTTCCTATGGCTACACCTTC. It translates to CASKTTGGSYGYTF.

V and J are TRBV6-2 or TRBV6-3 and TRBJ2-2; the D gene is possibly TRBD1 (6 bases). V gave up 1 base and J gave up 4 bases, with 7 bases separating them. Germline CDR1 and CDR2: MNHEY and SVGEGT. The CDR3 is made up of 14 amino acids. CDR3 residues: CASSYLGGTGELFF. The DNA for the CDR3 is TGTGCCAGCAGTTACTTAGGGGGCACCGGGGAGCTGTTTTTT.

The J gene is TRBJ1-2, the V gene TRBV6-5; 9 bases match TRBD1. V lost 5 bases and J lost 7; bases outside the gene matches: 8. The CDR3 length is 14 residues. Germline CDR1 reads MNHEY; CDR2 reads SVGAGI. The CDR3 loop is CASSLGQGMAGYTF. The CDR3, as DNA: TGTGCCAGCAGTCTCGGACAGGGGATGGCTGGCTACACCTTC.

The chain is built from TRBV7-8 and TRBJ1-5; perhaps TRBD1 as D (6 bases). The CDR3 consists of 18 residues. Germline V gives CDR1 SGHVS, CDR2 FQNEAQ. V lost 0 bases, J lost 3 bases, and 18 bases lay in between. Written as DNA, the CDR3 is TGTGCCAGCAGCTTAGCCGCAGTATTTGCAGGGGTCAATCAGCCCCAGCATTTT. Its protein is CASSLAAVFAGVNQPQHF.

The gene calls are TRBV2 and TRBJ1-2; 7 nucleotides match TRBD1. V shed 3 bases and J 8 bases; nucleotides not matched to a gene: 6. The CDR3 loop spans 13 amino acids. The germline V gene has CDR1 SNHLY and CDR2 FYNNEI. The CDR3 protein is CASSEDRTVGYTF. The CDR3 nucleotides are TGTGCCAGCAGTGAGGACAGGACAGTCGGCTACACCTTC.

The CDR3 coding sequence is TGTGCCAGCAGCTTAGTCGAGATTTTCACAGATACGCAGTATTTT. This gives the protein CASSLVEIFTDTQYF. The chain employs TRBV7-9 and TRBJ2-3; unclear D gene. The CDR3 is 15 residues long. CDR1 SEHNR and CDR2 FQNEAQ come from the germline V gene (reference sequence). Deletions cut 1 base from V and 2 bases from J, with 10 bases between.

On this clone: The same CDR3 is also encoded by other DNA sequences in this sample. CDR3 loop: CASSPPGSSYEQYF. The CDR3 bases are TGTGCCAGCTCACCACCGGGCAGTAGTTACGAGCAGTACTTC. The rearrangement joins TRBV18 to TRBJ2-7; D is uncertain. In germline, CDR1 is KGHSH, CDR2 LQKENI. V was clipped by 0 bases and J by 4 bases, with 10 bases between them. The CDR3 has 14 residues.